Listed here are 18 T cell receptor beta chains from one sample, sequenced in a study of blood T cell repertoires in COVID-19. The protocol was immunoSEQ multiplex PCR, while the TCRdb copy is restricted to in-frame clones and leaves out a portion. This table has some 200,000 clones, approximately 90% appearing once. The material sequenced was PBMCs or T cells enriched from blood (not recorded which). Source of these receptors: a middle-aged woman with acute COVID-19.

This chain uses TRBV7-2 with TRBJ1-6; D unresolved. Germline assignment: CDR1 SGHTA and CDR2 FQGNSA. This CDR3 is built from 14 residues. V lost 3 bases and J 1 base, leaving 4 bases between the germline ends. CDR3 in DNA: TGTGCCAGCAGCTTGAGGTCCTATAATTCACCCCTCCACTTT. Translation gives CASSLRSYNSPLHF.

This clone was picked up one time. The rearrangement links TRBV27 to TRBJ1-5, with TRBD1 matching 7 bases. Germline CDR1 and CDR2: MNHEY and SMNVEV (reference sequence). Trimming at V came to 5 bases and at J to 5 bases, leaving 9 bases not matched to a gene. The CDR3 has 15 residues. In DNA, the CDR3 is TGTGCCAGCAGTCAGAATTTCCAGGGGGATCAGCCCCAGCATTTT. It specifies CASSQNFQGDQPQHF.

The chain combines TRBV11-3 with TRBJ2-6, with D perhaps TRBD2 (6 bases). CDR3 length: 17 amino acids. Per the germline V gene, CDR1 is SGHNT and CDR2 is YENEEA. The V and J ends lost 3 bases and 1 base respectively, with 13 bases between them. This CDR3 is CASSLGRRESGANVLTF. The CDR3 DNA sequence: TGTGCCAGCAGCTTGGGACGGCGGGAATCTGGGGCCAACGTCCTGACTTTC. The whole variable domain, remainder taken from reference TRBV11-3 and TRBJ2-6, is EAGVVQSPRYKIIEKKQPVAFWCNPISGHNTLYWYLQNLGQGPELLIRYENEEAVDDSQLPKDRFSAERLKGVDSTLKIQPAELGDSAVYLCASSLGRRESGANVLTFGAGSRLTVL.

The chain combines TRBV15 with TRBJ1-1; D is possibly TRBD1 (5 bases). The germline gives CDR1 LNHNV, CDR2 YYDKDF (reference sequence). Deletions cut 5 bases from V and 2 bases from J, with 9 bases between. The CDR3 consists of 13 residues. CDR3 nucleotides: TGTGCCACCAGCGAGGGACTCAACACTGAAGCTTTCTTT. Translation: CATSEGLNTEAFF. Drawing the rest from reference TRBV15 and TRBJ1-1, the complete variable domain is DAMVIQNPRYQVTQFGKPVTLSCSQTLNHNVMYWYQQKSSQAPKLLFHYYDKDFNNEADTPDNFQSRRPNTSFCFLDIRSPGLGDTAMYLCATSEGLNTEAFFGQGTRLTVV.

This chain joins TRBV3-1 (or the pseudogene TRBV3-2) and TRBJ1-1; D is uncertain. Trimming pared 2 bases from V and 0 bases from J, leaving 16 bases between. CDR3 length: 17 residues. Germline lookup yields CDR1 LGHDT and CDR2 YNNKEL (reference sequence). This CDR3 is CASSQNMFQAMNTEAFF. The CDR3 DNA sequence: TGTGCCAGCAGCCAAAATATGTTCCAGGCGATGAACACTGAAGCTTTCTTT.

In nucleotides, the CDR3 is TGCGCCAGCAGCTTGGCAGGGGGCGCAACGGACTATGGCTACACCTTC. Its translation: CASSLAGGATDYGYTF. The chain recombines TRBV5-1 with TRBJ1-2; 8 nucleotides line up with TRBD1. The V and J ends lost 0 bases and 3 bases, in that order; junction bases with no gene match: 7. Germline V gene sequence: CDR1 SGHRS, CDR2 YFSETQ. This CDR3 contains 16 residues.

This chain connects TRBV6-2 or TRBV6-3 to TRBJ2-6; D remains unclear. V gave up 5 bases and J gave up 0 bases, with 8 bases separating them. Germline CDR1 reads MNHEY; CDR2 reads SVGEGT. This CDR3 spans 15 amino acids. The CDR3 DNA follows: TGTGCCAGCAGTGGGCAGAGCTCTGGGGCCAACGTCCTGACTTTC. It encodes CASSGQSSGANVLTF.

J is TRBJ2-1 and V is TRBV7-6; tentative D call: TRBD2 (5 bases). Germline V lookup: CDR1 SGHVS, CDR2 FNYEAQ. V gave up 5 bases and J gave up 6 bases, with 14 bases separating them. CDR3 size: 14 residues. CDR3 sequence: CASSGSGSANEQFF. CDR3 bases: TGTGCCAGCAGCGGCAGCGGATCGGCCAATGAGCAGTTCTTC.

The J gene is TRBJ2-1, the V gene TRBV3-1 (or the pseudogene TRBV3-2), with 8 bases identical to TRBD2. Germline CDR1 reads LGHDT; CDR2 reads YNNKEL (reference sequence). J was trimmed by 7 bases and V by 5 bases; bases with no gene match: 13. The CDR3 length is 16 residues. CDR3 region: CASSAGLVGGWNEQFF. Written as DNA, the CDR3 is TGTGCCAGCAGCGCGGGACTAGTAGGGGGTTGGAATGAGCAGTTCTTC.

This clone is a singleton in its sample. The J gene is TRBJ1-3, the V gene TRBV5-1; D not resolved. V was clipped by 0 bases and J by 1 base, with 11 bases between them. The CDR3 runs to 16 residues. The V gene's germline CDR1 is SGHRS and CDR2 YFSETQ. CDR3 bases: TGCGCCAGCAGCTTGGCCGGGGTACAGTCTGGAAACACCATATATTTT. Protein product: CASSLAGVQSGNTIYF.

V gene TRBV7-9 combines with J gene TRBJ1-1, with D tentatively TRBD1 (5 bases). Looked up from germline, CDR1 is SEHNR and CDR2 is FQNEAQ (reference sequence). V lost 8 bases and J lost 2, with 12 bases in between. The CDR3 is 13 residues long. In DNA, the CDR3 is TGTGCCAGCGGGGCAGGGCTCAACACTGAAGCTTTCTTT. This translates into CASGAGLNTEAFF.

CDR3 nucleotide sequence: TGTGCCAGCAGTCCCGAGGGCTACTATAATGAAAAACTGTTTTTT. As protein: CASSPEGYYNEKLFF. The chain couples TRBV2 to TRBJ1-4, with D unclear. V was clipped by 5 bases and J by 4 bases, with 14 bases between them. The CDR3 runs to 15 residues. Germline values: CDR1 SNHLY, CDR2 FYNNEI.

V is TRBV19 and J is TRBJ1-6, with TRBD1 matching 7 bases. The CDR3 is 15 residues long. CDR1 LNHDA and CDR2 SQIVND come from the germline V gene (reference sequence). V shed 6 bases and J 10 bases; nucleotides not matched to a gene: 12. Here the CDR3 reads CASRERQGWGSPLHF. Written as DNA, the CDR3 is TGTGCCAGTAGGGAACGACAGGGATGGGGATCACCCCTCCACTTT. The variable domain in full, with the rest retrieved from reference TRBV19 and TRBJ1-6, is DGGITQSPKYLFRKEGQNVTLSCEQNLNHDAMYWYRQDPGQGLRLIYYSQIVNDFQKGDIAEGYSVSREKKESFPLTVTSAQKNPTAFYLCASRERQGWGSPLHFGNGTRLTVT.

The rearrangement links TRBV15 to TRBJ1-2, with a weak D call TRBD1 (6 bases). The germline V gene encodes CDR1 LNHNV and CDR2 YYDKDF (reference sequence). Between the trimmed V and J ends, which lost 3 bases and 2 bases, there was a span of 7 bases. The length of the CDR3 is 13 residues. CDR3 protein: CATSRDSNYGYTF. In DNA form, the CDR3 reads TGTGCCACCAGCAGGGACAGCAACTATGGCTACACCTTC.

V gene TRBV4-1 combines with J gene TRBJ1-1; D is unclear. The CDR3 covers 14 residues. Trimming stripped 1 base from V and 0 bases from J, with 6 bases between. Looked up from germline, CDR1 is MGHRA and CDR2 is YSYEKL. DNA of the CDR3: TGCGCCAGCAGCCAAGGAGCCATGAACACTGAAGCTTTCTTT. Its protein product is CASSQGAMNTEAFF.

J is TRBJ1-5 and V is TRBV6-6; D remains ambiguous. The germline V and J ends were trimmed by 7 bases and 2 bases, with 12 bases remaining between them. CDR3 size: 14 residues. Germline CDR1 and CDR2: MNHNY and SVGAGI (reference sequence). The CDR3 loop reads CASTLTWGNQPQHF. The CDR3 bases are TGTGCCAGCACCCTGACTTGGGGCAATCAGCCCCAGCATTTT.

This clone was observed once. The chain links TRBV18 to TRBJ2-1; TRBD1 matches 9 bases. V lost 3 bases and J lost 6; bases outside the gene matches: 6. Germline values: CDR1 KGHSH, CDR2 LQKENI. The CDR3 has 15 residues. Written as DNA, the CDR3 is TGTGCCAGCTCACCTTTCGGACAGGGGCTCAATGAGCAGTTCTTC. It specifies CASSPFGQGLNEQFF.

The chain carries TRBV5-1 and TRBJ2-5; 9 nucleotides line up with TRBD1. Losses at the gene ends were 3 bases for V and 5 bases for J; bases not matched to a gene: 11. Looked up from germline, CDR1 is SGHRS and CDR2 is YFSETQ. The CDR3 is 16 amino acids. DNA for the CDR3: TGCGCCAGCAGCTGGAGTAACAGGGGGCGCGTTGAGACCCAGTACTTC. This gives the protein CASSWSNRGRVETQYF.